These 25 T cell receptor beta chains were all obtained from the same sample, sequenced in a study of Graves' ophthalmopathy and Graves' hyperthyroidism. TCR beta CDR3 amplification used RNA transcripts. The first-round RT-PCR employed HTBI primers together with the Qiagen OneStep RT-PCR kit. A multiplex PCR was then performed as the second round. TCRdb reprocessed the multiplex PCR reads with MiXCR, giving one entry per CDR3 protein. The profile shows some 1.1 million distinct CDR3 sequences, about 35% of them singletons. Sequences were obtained from peripheral blood or thyroid tissue (not recorded which). These receptors originate from an adult man with Graves' hyperthyroidism.

This clonotype came up a few times. This chain links TRBV6-6 with TRBJ1-6, with D possibly TRBD1 on 5 matching bases. Per germline, CDR1 MNHNY and CDR2 SVGAGI (reference sequence). V dropped 6 bases and J dropped 4 bases, with 22 bases sitting between them. The CDR3 extends over 18 amino acids. In DNA, the CDR3 is TGTGCCAGCAGCAGACAGACCGCCCTAAAGGGGTATAATTCACCCCTCCACTTT. It specifies CASSRQTALKGYNSPLHF.

Note on this clonotype: A single base separates this from a much larger clone, so it may be a read error. The CDR3 here is CATGAGQEPQYF. In DNA, the CDR3 is TGTGCCACCGGAGCGGGGCAAGAGCCCCAGTACTTC. This chain connects TRBV6-6 to TRBJ2-5; 7 bases match TRBD2. Germline V gene lookup returns CDR1 MNHNY and CDR2 SVGAGI (reference sequence). The CDR3 spans 12 residues.

The chain is built from TRBV5-1 and TRBJ2-7; TRBD2 agrees at 7 bases. CDR1 is SGHRS, CDR2 YFSETQ, per germline. CDR3 length equals 15 residues. After removal of 4 bases from V and 5 bases from J, the junction contained 12 bases not matched to a gene. The CDR3, as DNA: TGCGCCAGCAGCACGGGGACGGGGGGAGTCCACGAGCAGTACTTC. Amino acids: CASSTGTGGVHEQYF.

The J gene is TRBJ1-5, the V gene TRBV10-2; no clear D gene. The CDR3 runs to 12 residues. V lost 2 bases, J lost 10 bases, and 9 bases lay in between. The germline gives CDR1 WSHSY, CDR2 SAAADI. CDR3 in DNA: TGCGCCAGCAGTGAGGTCGGAGCTCCCCAGCATTTT. Translating it yields CASSEVGAPQHF.

This clonotype was observed at least ten times. The chain employs TRBV10-3 and TRBJ2-7; a weak D match, TRBD1 (6 bases). CDR3 size: 16 residues. V lost 3 bases and J 1 base, leaving 16 bases between the germline ends. Germline lookup yields CDR1 ENHRY and CDR2 SYGVKD. For the CDR3, the DNA is TGTGCCATCAGTGAAGGTCCCGGGACAAGGTCCTACGAGCAGTACTTC. It yields the protein CAISEGPGTRSYEQYF.

Only a few counts were recorded for this clonotype. V gene TRBV2 combines with J gene TRBJ2-7; 11 bases are shared with TRBD2. V shed 5 bases, J shed 4 bases, and the junction held 16 bases outside the gene matches. The CDR3 consists of 18 residues. The V gene's germline CDR1 is SNHLY and CDR2 FYNNEI. CDR3 nucleotide sequence: TGTGCCAGCAGTCACGTCCTAGCGGGAGGTTCTGGTCGGTACGAGCAGTACTTC. Protein sequence: CASSHVLAGGSGRYEQYF.

V usage is TRBV7-2 and J usage is TRBJ1-6, with D maybe TRBD1 (5 bases). Trimming removed 5 bases from V and 4 bases from J, with 15 bases in between. Per germline, CDR1 SGHTA and CDR2 FQGNSA. The CDR3 is made up of 16 amino acids. The CDR3 region has the DNA TGTGCCAGCAGCCGACCCTTTGGGGGATATAATTCACCCCTCCACTTT. This sequence encodes CASSRPFGGYNSPLHF.

This sequence joins TRBV2 and TRBJ2-5; 7 bases fit TRBD1. CDR3 length: 14 residues. Trimming took 7 bases from V and 9 from J; bases not matched to a gene: 14. CDR1 is SNHLY and CDR2 is FYNNEI in the germline V gene. The CDR3 DNA is TGTGCCAGCACCCTAAACAGGGGCCCCCAGCCCCAGTACTTC. Translating it yields CASTLNRGPQPQYF.

This clonotype occurred a few times. The chain employs TRBV7-9 and TRBJ1-4; 7 nucleotides line up with TRBD1. The ends lost 5 bases at V and 8 bases at J; junction bases unmatched: 8. Germline lookup yields CDR1 SEHNR and CDR2 FQNEAQ (reference sequence). This CDR3 comprises 14 residues. Here the CDR3 DNA reads TGTGCCAGCAGCCGGGACAGCCGAAAAGAAAAACTGTTTTTT. This sequence encodes CASSRDSRKEKLFF.

To note about this clonotype: At one end, the junction sequence differs from germline, possibly due to a read error. The chain recombines TRBV7-8 with TRBJ2-7; D is possibly TRBD2 (5 bases). The CDR3 is 14 residues long. Germline-derived CDR1 and CDR2 are SGHVS and FQNEAQ. CDR3 sequence: CTSSLARRFNEQYF. For the CDR3, the DNA is TGTACCAGCAGCTTAGCGCGCAGATTCAACGAGCAGTACTTC. Drawing the rest from reference TRBV7-8 and TRBJ2-7, the complete variable domain is GAGVSQSPRYKVAKRGQDVALRCDPISGHVSLFWYQQALGQGPEFLTYFQNEAQLDKSGLPSDRFFAERPEGSVSTLKIQRTQQEDSAVYLCTSSLARRFNEQYFGPGTRLTVT.

The chain employs TRBV25-1 and TRBJ2-5, with D possibly called TRBD1 or TRBD2 (5 bases each). V was pared by 4 bases and J by 5 bases, with 11 bases between. Germline assignment: CDR1 MGHDK and CDR2 SYGVNS. The CDR3 extends over 13 amino acids. CDR3 sequence: CASSGDGFETQYF. DNA for the CDR3: TGTGCCAGCAGTGGGGACGGATTTGAGACCCAGTACTTC.

This clonotype was picked up many times. The gene calls are TRBV3-1 and TRBJ2-7; D gene ambiguous. CDR1 is LGHDT, CDR2 YNNKEL, per germline (reference sequence). This CDR3 region has 11 residues. Trimming took off 1 base at V and 5 bases at J, with 3 bases between the two ends. The CDR3 protein is CASSQVDEQYF. CDR3 nucleotides: TGTGCCAGCAGCCAAGTCGACGAGCAGTACTTC.

At least ten counts were recorded for this clonotype. The chain has TRBV7-6 and TRBJ2-7; 9 bases fit TRBD1. The ends lost 5 bases at V and 2 bases at J; junction bases unmatched: 4. Looked up from germline, CDR1 is SGHVS and CDR2 is FNYEAQ. This CDR3 region has 14 residues. CDR3 protein: CASSPDRGAYEQYF. CDR3 in DNA: TGTGCCAGCAGCCCGGACAGGGGAGCCTACGAGCAGTACTTC.

This clonotype showed up just once. One end of the junction varies from germline; a read error may be responsible. The chain combines TRBV12-3 or TRBV12-4 with TRBJ1-5; TRBD1 agrees at 11 bases. The CDR3 runs to 15 residues. The CDR3 loop is CASTQGQGDNQPRHF. The CDR3 DNA sequence: TGTGCCAGCACCCAGGGACAGGGGGACAATCAGCCCCGGCATTTT.

The J gene is TRBJ2-7, the V gene TRBV7-9, with D unclear. V lost 6 bases and J 1 base, leaving 16 bases between the germline ends. The CDR3 consists of 15 residues. Germline values: CDR1 SEHNR, CDR2 FQNEAQ (reference sequence). CDR3 DNA sequence: TGTGCCAGCAGTGACCTGGTCAGTGTATCCTACGAGCAGTACTTC. This encodes CASSDLVSVSYEQYF. Full variable domain (remainder filled in from reference TRBV7-9 and TRBJ2-7): DTGVSQNPRHKITKRGQNVTFRCDPISEHNRLYWYRQTLGQGPEFLTYFQNEAQLEKSRLLSDRFSAERPKGSFSTLEIQRTEQGDSAMYLCASSDLVSVSYEQYFGPGTRLTVT.

This clonotype was seen repeatedly, ten times or more. The CDR3 region has the DNA TGTGCCAGCAGCCCAAGTTCTACCGGGGAGCTGTTTTTT. As protein: CASSPSSTGELFF. The rearrangement links TRBV9 to TRBJ2-2; D not resolved. Trimming shortened V by 4 bases and J by 5 bases, and 9 bases separated the two germline ends. Germline V gene data show CDR1 as SGDLS and CDR2 as YYNGEE. This CDR3 contains 13 residues. Based on the CDR3 plus reference TRBV9 and TRBJ2-2, the full variable domain is DSGVTQTPKHLITATGQRVTLRCSPRSGDLSVYWYQQSLDQGLQFLIQYYNGEERAKGNILERFSAQQFPDLHSELNLSSLELGDSALYFCASSPSSTGELFFGEGSRLTVL.

This clonotype appeared many times. The chain recombines TRBV13 with TRBJ2-2; the match to TRBD1 covers 8 bases. V lost 5 bases and J lost 6; bases outside the gene matches: 2. The CDR3 sequence is 13 residues long. Germline CDR1 reads PRHDT; CDR2 reads FYEKMQ (reference sequence). The DNA of the CDR3 is TGTGCCAGCAGCGGGACAGGCCCCGGGGAGCTGTTTTTT. It codes for CASSGTGPGELFF.

The rearrangement uses TRBV12-3 or TRBV12-4 and TRBJ1-5; D is perhaps TRBD1 (6 bases). The V end was cut by 7 bases, the J end by 4 bases, with 17 bases between. This CDR3 comprises 15 residues. CDR3 sequence reads: CASTKTGTSNQPQHF. The CDR3 region has the DNA TGTGCCAGCACCAAGACCGGGACAAGTAATCAGCCCCAGCATTTT.

Details on this clonotype: This sequence may be a read error, since a much larger clone differs from it by one base. The chain has TRBV5-4 and TRBJ2-2, with TRBD1 identical over 10 bases. CDR1 SGHNT and CDR2 YYREEE come from the germline V gene (reference sequence). The CDR3 contains 16 residues. The ends lost 6 bases at V and 7 bases at J; junction bases unmatched: 12. The CDR3 here is CASTIPGQGQLGELFF. The CDR3, as DNA: TGTGCCAGCACCATACCGGGACAGGGGCAACTCGGGGAGCTGTTTTTT. The full variable domain, completed using reference TRBV5-4 and TRBJ2-2, is ETGVTQSPTHLIKTRGQQVTLRCSSQSGHNTVSWYQQALGQGPQFIFQYYREEENGRGNFPPRFSGLQFPNYSSELNVNALELDDSALYLCASTIPGQGQLGELFFGEGSRLTVL.

This clonotype was seen many times. The chain carries TRBV5-4 and TRBJ2-5, with 9 bases that match TRBD1. The CDR3 is 14 amino acids. The ends lost 6 bases at V and 5 bases at J; junction bases unmatched: 8. From germline, CDR1 is SGHNT and CDR2 YYREEE (reference sequence). In DNA form, the CDR3 reads TGTGCCAGCAACGGACAGGGGAGAGGGGAGACCCAGTACTTC. It codes for CASNGQGRGETQYF.

The chain uses TRBV5-4 and TRBJ1-1; unclear D gene. From germline, CDR1 is SGHNT and CDR2 YYREEE (reference sequence). V was cut by 2 bases and J by 6 bases, with 14 bases left in between. The CDR3 has 14 amino acids. CDR3 DNA sequence: TGTGCCAGCAGCTTAACAGTTACAAACCCTGAAGCTTTCTTT. Amino acids: CASSLTVTNPEAFF.

This chain links TRBV3-1 with TRBJ1-5; a weak D match, TRBD1 (5 bases). The CDR3 length is 15 residues. CDR1 LGHDT and CDR2 YNNKEL come from the germline V gene (reference sequence). Between the trimmed V and J ends, which lost 1 base and 9 bases, there was a span of 16 bases. The CDR3 is CASSQVFGASRPQHF. The CDR3 coding sequence is TGTGCCAGCAGCCAAGTTTTCGGGGCCTCTCGGCCCCAGCATTTT.

As for this clonotype: A single base separates this from a much larger clone, so it may be a read error. The chain employs TRBV2 and TRBJ2-2, with TRBD2 identical over 10 bases. This CDR3 is 16 amino acids long. CDR1 and CDR2 (germline): SNHLY, FYNNEI. The CDR3 here is CASTWTSGANTGKLFF. The CDR3 nucleotides are TGTGCCAGCACATGGACTAGCGGCGCGAACACCGGGAAGCTGTTTTTT.

A single count supports this clonotype. A much larger clone sits a single nucleotide away, making a read error possible. V gene TRBV29-1 combines with J gene TRBJ2-7; D unresolved. This CDR3 has 12 amino acids. Germline values: CDR1 SQVTM, CDR2 ANQGSEA. The CDR3 DNA follows: TGCGGCGTTGTGTGGACCCCCCACGAGCAGTACTTC. Protein product: CGVVWTPHEQYF.

There are many counts of this clonotype. The chain is built from TRBV6-5 and TRBJ1-6; 11 bases are shared with TRBD1. The CDR3 spans 15 residues. V was pared by 5 bases and J by 10 bases, with 7 bases of the junction left unmatched. Germline-derived CDR1 and CDR2 are MNHEY and SVGAGI. The CDR3 here is CASSRTGQGESPLHF. In DNA form, the CDR3 reads TGTGCCAGCAGTAGAACGGGACAGGGGGAATCACCCCTCCACTTT.